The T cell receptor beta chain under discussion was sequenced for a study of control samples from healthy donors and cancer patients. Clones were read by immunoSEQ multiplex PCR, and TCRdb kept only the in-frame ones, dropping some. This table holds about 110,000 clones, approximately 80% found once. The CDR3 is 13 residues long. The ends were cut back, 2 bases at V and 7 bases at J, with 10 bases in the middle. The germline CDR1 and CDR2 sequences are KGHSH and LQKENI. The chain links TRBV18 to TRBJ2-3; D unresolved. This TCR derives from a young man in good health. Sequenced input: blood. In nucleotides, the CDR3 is TGTGCCAGCTCACCATGGTCTTCAAATACGCAGTATTTT. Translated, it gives CASSPWSSNTQYF.